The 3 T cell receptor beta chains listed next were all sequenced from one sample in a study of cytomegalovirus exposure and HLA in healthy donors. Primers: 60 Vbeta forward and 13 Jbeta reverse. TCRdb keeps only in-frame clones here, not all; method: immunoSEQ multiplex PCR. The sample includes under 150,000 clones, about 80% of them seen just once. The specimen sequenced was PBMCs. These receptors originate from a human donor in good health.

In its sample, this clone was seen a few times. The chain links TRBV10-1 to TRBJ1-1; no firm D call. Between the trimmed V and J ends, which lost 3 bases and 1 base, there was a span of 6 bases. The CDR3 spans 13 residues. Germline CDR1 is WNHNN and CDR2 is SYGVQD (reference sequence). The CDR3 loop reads CASSEQPNTEAFF. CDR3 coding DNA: TGCGCCAGCAGTGAACAACCGAACACTGAAGCTTTCTTT.

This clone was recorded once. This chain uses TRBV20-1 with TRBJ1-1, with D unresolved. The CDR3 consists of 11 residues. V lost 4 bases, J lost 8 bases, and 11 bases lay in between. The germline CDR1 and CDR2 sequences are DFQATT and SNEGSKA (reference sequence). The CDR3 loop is CSAKTPGEAFF. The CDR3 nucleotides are TGCAGTGCTAAAACTCCGGGAGAAGCTTTCTTT.

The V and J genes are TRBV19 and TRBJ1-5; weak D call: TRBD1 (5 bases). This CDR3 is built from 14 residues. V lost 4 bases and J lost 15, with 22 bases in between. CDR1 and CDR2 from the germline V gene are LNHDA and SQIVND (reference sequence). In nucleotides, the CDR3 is TGTGCCAGTAGTAACCCGCCTGACAGTCCCCGAGGGCATTTT. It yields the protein CASSNPPDSPRGHF.